This TCR beta chain was profiled in a study of tumor-infiltrating lymphocytes in oesophageal squamous cell carcinoma. This CDR3 is 19 amino acids long. Germline V lookup: CDR1 MNHGY, CDR2 SAAAGT. J gave up 7 bases and V 2 bases, and 18 bases lay outside the gene matches. TCRdb re-called the PCR reads through MiXCR, storing one row per CDR3 protein. The sample shows roughly 18,000 distinct CDR3 sequences, roughly 42% of them seen only once. The sequencing input was esophageal tumor tissue. V is TRBV6-8 and J is TRBJ2-7, with 12 bases matching TRBD1. This sequence originates from a male donor with esophageal squamous cell carcinoma. CDR3 loop: CASSYRAGQGASSYNEQYF. For the CDR3, the DNA is TGTGCCAGCAGTTACAGGGCGGGACAGGGGGCCAGCTCCTACAATGAGCAGTACTTC.